This T cell receptor (beta chain) was profiled in a study of blood T cell dynamics during melanoma immunotherapy. Overall study: First-line therapy was either pembrolizumab or nivolumab with ipilimumab for metastatic melanoma.

The study's findings and limits: Unlike progressors, later disease-control patients had W3 repertoires gaining clonality or diversity.

Time point defined: pre-treatment baseline. Disease control meant complete response, partial response or stable disease at 12 weeks. The CDR3 sequence is 14 residues long. V was shortened by 0 bases and J by 1 base, with 7 bases between the two germline ends. Germline CDR1 SGHRS, CDR2 YFSETQ. About this clone: No antigen is known for it.

Every bulk PBMC sample received the same 350 ng of DNA. TCRdb keeps only in-frame clones here, not all; method: immunoSEQ multiplex PCR. This sample has 15,000 to 20,000 clones; approximately 89% occur once, and the top ten carry about 2%. The rearrangement joins TRBV5-1 to TRBJ1-1, with D possibly TRBD1 on 6 matching bases. The TCR sequence derives from a human donor with melanoma. Sequencing used blood, obtained from a patient treated with checkpoint blockade. For the CDR3, the DNA is TGCGCCAGCAGCTTGGTCAGGGGGAACACTGAAGCTTTCTTT. It yields the protein CASSLVRGNTEAFF.